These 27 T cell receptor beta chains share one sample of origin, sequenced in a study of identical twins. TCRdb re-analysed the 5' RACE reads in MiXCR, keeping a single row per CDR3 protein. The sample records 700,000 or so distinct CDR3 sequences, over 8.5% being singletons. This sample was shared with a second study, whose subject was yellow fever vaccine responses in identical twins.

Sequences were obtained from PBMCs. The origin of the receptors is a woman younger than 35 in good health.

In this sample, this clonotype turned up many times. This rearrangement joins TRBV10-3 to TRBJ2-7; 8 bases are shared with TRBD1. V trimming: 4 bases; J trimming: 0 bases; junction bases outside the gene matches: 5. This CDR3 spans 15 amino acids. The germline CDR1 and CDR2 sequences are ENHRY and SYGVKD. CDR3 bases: TGTGCCATCAGTGTTACAGGGACAGGCTCCTACGAGCAGTACTTC. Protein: CAISVTGTGSYEQYF.

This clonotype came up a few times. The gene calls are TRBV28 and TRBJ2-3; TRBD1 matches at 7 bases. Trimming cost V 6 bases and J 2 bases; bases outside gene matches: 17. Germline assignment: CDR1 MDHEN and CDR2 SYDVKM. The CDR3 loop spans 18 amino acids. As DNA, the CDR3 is TGTGCCAGCAGGGGACAGCTATTAAACTACTCTTCCACAGATACGCAGTATTTT. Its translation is CASRGQLLNYSSTDTQYF.

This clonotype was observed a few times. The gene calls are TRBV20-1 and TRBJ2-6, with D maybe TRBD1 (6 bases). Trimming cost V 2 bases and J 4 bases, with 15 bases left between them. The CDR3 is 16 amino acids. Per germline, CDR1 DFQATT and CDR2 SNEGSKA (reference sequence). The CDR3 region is CSARSLGAQGANVLTF. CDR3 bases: TGCAGTGCTAGATCTCTGGGGGCGCAAGGGGCCAACGTCCTGACTTTC.

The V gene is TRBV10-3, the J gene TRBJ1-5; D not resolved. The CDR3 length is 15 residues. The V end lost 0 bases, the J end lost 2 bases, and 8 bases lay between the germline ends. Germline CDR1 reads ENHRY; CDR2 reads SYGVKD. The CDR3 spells CAISESVAGNQPQHF. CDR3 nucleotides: TGTGCCATCAGTGAGTCAGTGGCTGGCAATCAGCCCCAGCATTTT.

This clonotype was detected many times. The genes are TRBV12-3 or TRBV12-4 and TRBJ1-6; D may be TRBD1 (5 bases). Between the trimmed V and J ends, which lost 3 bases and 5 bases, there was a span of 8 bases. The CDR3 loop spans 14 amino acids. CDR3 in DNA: TGTGCCAGCAGTTTTCAGGGAAATAATTCACCCCTCCACTTT. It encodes CASSFQGNNSPLHF.

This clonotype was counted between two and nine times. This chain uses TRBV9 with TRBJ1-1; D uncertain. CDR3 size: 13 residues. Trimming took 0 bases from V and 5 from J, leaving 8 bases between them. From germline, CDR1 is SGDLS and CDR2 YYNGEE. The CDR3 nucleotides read TGTGCCAGCAGCGTAGGGATTGGTACTGAAGCTTTCTTT. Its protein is CASSVGIGTEAFF.

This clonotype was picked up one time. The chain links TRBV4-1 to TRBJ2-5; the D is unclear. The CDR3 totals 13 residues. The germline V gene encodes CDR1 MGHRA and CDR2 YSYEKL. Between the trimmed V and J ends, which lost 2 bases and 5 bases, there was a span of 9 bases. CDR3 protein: CASSQPSAETQYF. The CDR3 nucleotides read TGCGCCAGCAGCCAACCCTCCGCGGAGACCCAGTACTTC.

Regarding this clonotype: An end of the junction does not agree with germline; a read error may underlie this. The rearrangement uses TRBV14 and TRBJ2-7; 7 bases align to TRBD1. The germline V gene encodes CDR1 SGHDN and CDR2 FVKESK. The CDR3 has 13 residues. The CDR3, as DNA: TGTGCCAGCAGCCAAGTGCGAGGGGGACAGTCCAACTTC. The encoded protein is CASSQVRGGQSNF.

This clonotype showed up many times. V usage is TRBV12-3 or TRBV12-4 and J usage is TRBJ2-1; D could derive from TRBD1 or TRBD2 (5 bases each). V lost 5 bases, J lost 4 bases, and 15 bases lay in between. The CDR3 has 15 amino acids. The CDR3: CASSTQTGAYNEQFF. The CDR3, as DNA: TGTGCCAGCAGTACTCAAACCGGGGCGTACAATGAGCAGTTCTTC.

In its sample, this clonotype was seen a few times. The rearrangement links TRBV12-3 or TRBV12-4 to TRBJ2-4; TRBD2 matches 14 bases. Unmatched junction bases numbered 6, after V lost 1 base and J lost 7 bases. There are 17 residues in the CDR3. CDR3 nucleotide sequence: TGTGCCAGCAGTTTAGGACTAGCGGGAGGGTATATGAACATTCAGTACTTC. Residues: CASSLGLAGGYMNIQYF.

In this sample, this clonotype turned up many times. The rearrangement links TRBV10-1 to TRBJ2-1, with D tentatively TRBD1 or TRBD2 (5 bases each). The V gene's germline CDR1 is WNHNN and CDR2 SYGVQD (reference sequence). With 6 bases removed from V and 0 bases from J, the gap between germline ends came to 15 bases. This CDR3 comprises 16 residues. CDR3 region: CASSGDPRGSYNEQFF. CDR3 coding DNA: TGCGCCAGCAGCGGGGACCCAAGGGGCTCCTACAATGAGCAGTTCTTC.

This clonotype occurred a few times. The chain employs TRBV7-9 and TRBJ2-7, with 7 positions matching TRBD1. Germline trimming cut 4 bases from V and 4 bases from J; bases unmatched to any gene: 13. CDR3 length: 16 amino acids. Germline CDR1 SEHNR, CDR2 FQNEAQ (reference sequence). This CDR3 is CASSSGQEPRQYEQYF. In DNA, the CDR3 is TGTGCCAGCAGCTCAGGACAGGAGCCCCGACAATACGAGCAGTACTTC.

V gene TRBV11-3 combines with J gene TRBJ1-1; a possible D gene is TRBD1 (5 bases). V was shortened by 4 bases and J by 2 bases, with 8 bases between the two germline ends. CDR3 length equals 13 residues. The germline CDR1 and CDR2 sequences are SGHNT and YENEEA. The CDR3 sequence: CASSSRDNTEAFF. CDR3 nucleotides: TGTGCCAGCAGCTCCAGGGATAACACTGAAGCTTTCTTT.

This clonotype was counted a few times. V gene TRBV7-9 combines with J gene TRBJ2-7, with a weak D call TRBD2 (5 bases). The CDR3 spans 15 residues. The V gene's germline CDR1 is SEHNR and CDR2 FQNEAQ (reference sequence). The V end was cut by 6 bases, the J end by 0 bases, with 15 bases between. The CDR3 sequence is CASSYVTGDSYEQYF. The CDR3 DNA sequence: TGTGCCAGCAGTTACGTGACCGGGGACTCCTACGAGCAGTACTTC.

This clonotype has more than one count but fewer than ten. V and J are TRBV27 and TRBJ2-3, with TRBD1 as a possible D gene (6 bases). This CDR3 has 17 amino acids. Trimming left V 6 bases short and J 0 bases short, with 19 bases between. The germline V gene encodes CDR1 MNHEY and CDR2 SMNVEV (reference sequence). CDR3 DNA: TGTGCCAGCAGAGAGAGGACAGAGCGAGCTAGCACAGATACGCAGTATTTT. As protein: CASRERTERASTDTQYF.

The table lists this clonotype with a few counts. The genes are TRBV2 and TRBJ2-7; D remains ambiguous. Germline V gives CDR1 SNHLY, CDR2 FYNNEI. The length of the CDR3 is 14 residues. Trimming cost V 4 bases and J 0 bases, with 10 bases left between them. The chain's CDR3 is CASSVLGFSYEQYF. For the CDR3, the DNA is TGTGCCAGCAGTGTTTTGGGCTTCTCCTACGAGCAGTACTTC. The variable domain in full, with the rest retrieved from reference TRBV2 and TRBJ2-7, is EPEVTQTPSHQVTQMGQEVILRCVPISNHLYFYWYRQILGQKVEFLVSFYNNEISEKSEIFDDQFSVERPDGSNFTLKIRSTKLEDSAMYFCASSVLGFSYEQYFGPGTRLTVT.

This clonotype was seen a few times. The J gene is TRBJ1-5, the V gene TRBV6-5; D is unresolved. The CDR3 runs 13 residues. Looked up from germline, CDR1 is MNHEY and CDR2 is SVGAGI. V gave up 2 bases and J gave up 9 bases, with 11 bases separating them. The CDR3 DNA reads TGTGCCAGCAGTTACGCGTCTGGTGGGCCCCAGCATTTT. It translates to CASSYASGGPQHF.

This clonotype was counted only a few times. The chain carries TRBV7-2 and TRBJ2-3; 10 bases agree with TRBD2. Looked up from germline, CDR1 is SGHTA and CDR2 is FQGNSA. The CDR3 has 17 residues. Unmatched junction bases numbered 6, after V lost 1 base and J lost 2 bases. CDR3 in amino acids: CASSLGASGSTTDTQYF. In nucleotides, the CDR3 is TGTGCCAGCAGCTTAGGCGCTAGCGGGAGTACCACAGATACGCAGTATTTT.

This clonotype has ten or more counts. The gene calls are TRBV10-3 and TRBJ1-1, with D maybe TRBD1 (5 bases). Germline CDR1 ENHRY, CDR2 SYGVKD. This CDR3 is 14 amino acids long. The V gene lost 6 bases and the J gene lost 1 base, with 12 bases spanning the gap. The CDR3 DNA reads TGTGCCATCAGGGCCGCTGGGGCGAACACTGAAGCTTTCTTT. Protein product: CAIRAAGANTEAFF.

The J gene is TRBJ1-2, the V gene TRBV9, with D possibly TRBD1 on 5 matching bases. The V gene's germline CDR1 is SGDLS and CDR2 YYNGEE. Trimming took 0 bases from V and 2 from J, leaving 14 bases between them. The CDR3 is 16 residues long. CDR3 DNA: TGTGCCAGCAGCGTAGGAAGTCGGGGCAGCAACTATGGCTACACCTTC. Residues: CASSVGSRGSNYGYTF.

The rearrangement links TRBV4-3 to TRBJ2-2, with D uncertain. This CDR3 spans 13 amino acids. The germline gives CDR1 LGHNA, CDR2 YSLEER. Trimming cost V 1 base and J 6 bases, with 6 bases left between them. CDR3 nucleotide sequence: TGCGCCAGCAGCCAAGTGTTCGCCGGGGAGCTGTTTTTT. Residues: CASSQVFAGELFF.

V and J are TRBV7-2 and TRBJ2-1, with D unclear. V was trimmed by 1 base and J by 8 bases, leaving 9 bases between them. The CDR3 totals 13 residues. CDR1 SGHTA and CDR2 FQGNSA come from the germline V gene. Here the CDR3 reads CASSLEVMDEQFF. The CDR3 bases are TGTGCCAGCAGCTTAGAAGTCATGGATGAGCAGTTCTTC.

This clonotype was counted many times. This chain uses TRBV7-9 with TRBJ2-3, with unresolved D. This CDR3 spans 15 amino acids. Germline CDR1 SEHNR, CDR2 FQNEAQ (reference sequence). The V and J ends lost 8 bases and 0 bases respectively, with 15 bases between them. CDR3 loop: CASHRALLSTDTQYF. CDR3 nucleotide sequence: TGTGCCAGCCACCGAGCGCTCCTTAGCACAGATACGCAGTATTTT.

This CDR3 reads CASSLGQGFSESSTDTQYF. CDR3 DNA sequence: TGCGCCAGCAGCTTAGGGCAGGGGTTCTCGGAATCTAGCACAGATACGCAGTATTTT. This rearrangement joins TRBV5-1 to TRBJ2-3; D is perhaps TRBD1 (6 bases). CDR3 length: 19 amino acids. Germline V CDR1 and CDR2: SGHRS, YFSETQ. The ends were cut back, 2 bases at V and 0 bases at J, with 22 bases in the middle.

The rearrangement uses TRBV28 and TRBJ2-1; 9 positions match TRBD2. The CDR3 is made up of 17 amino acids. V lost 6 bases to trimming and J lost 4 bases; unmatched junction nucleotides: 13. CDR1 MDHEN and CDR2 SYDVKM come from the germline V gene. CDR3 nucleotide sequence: TGTGCCAGCAGCAAAAGGCGGCTAGCGGGAAATTACAATGAGCAGTTCTTC. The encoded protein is CASSKRRLAGNYNEQFF.

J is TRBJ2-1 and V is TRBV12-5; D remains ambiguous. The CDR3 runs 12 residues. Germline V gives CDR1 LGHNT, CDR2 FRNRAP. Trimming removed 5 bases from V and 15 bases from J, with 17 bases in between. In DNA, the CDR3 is TGTGCTAGTGGTCTCGCTCCTTCCAGACTGTTCTTC. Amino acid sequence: CASGLAPSRLFF.

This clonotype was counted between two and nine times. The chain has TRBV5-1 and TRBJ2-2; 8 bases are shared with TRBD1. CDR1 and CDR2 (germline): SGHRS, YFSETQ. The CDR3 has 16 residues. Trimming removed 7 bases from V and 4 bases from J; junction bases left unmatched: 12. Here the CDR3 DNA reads TGCGCCAGCCGCCCGGACAGGGTTGGTTCCACCGGGGAGCTGTTTTTT. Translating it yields CASRPDRVGSTGELFF.